This T cell receptor beta chain came from a study of blood T cell repertoires in COVID-19. CDR3 length: 15 amino acids. Germline CDR1 KGHDR, CDR2 SFDVKD. J gave up 0 bases and V 11 bases, and 6 bases lay outside the gene matches. Generated by immunoSEQ multiplex PCR, the TCRdb table keeps only in-frame clones and is missing some. Of tens of thousands of clones in the sample, more than 80% were seen once. The genes are TRBV24-1 and TRBJ2-1, with 10 nucleotides matching TRBD1. This TCR was sampled from a human donor in a cohort sampled during active COVID-19. Material for sequencing was peripheral blood. The CDR3 DNA is TGTGCCAGCCAAAGGACAGGGGGCTCCTACAATGAGCAGTTCTTC. It encodes CASQRTGGSYNEQFF.